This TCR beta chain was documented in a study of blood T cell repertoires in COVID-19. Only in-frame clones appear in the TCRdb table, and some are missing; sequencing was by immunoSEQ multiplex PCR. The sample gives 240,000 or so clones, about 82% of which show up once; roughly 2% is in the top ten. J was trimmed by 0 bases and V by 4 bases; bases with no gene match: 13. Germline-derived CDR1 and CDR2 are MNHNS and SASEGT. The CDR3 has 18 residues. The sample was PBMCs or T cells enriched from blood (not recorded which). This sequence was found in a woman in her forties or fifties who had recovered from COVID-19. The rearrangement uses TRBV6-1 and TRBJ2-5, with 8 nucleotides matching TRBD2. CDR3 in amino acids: CASSGVRVQRGHQETQYF. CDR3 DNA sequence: TGTGCCAGCAGTGGGGTTAGGGTTCAGCGGGGGCACCAAGAGACCCAGTACTTC.